Listed here is a single T cell receptor beta chain. The antigen is not known. Without sorting, samples used tens of millions of PBMCs for genomic DNA. The entry originates in a study of shared clonotypes between healthy human individuals. Repertoires were generated with immunoSEQ multiplex PCR, while TCRdb's copy carries only in-frame clones and drops some. The table includes around 500,000 clones, 70% to 80% detected once. This CDR3 region has 13 residues. Trimming at V came to 11 bases and at J to 1 base, leaving 7 bases not matched to a gene. CDR1 is ENHRY and CDR2 is SYGVKD in the germline V gene. General study points: Only blood was sampled, and tissue TCR repertoires likely differ from blood ones. Donor clonotype sharing was expected to depend on sequencing depth.

The material sequenced was PBMCs. J is TRBJ1-1 and V is TRBV10-3, with TRBD1 matching 7 bases. The clonotype was recovered from a woman in her forties in good health. Some clones in this sample may be carry-over from other donors' samples. The CDR3 bases are TGTGCCTCCACCGGGACAGCGAACACTGAAGCTTTCTTT. Its translation is CASTGTANTEAFF.